The sequence of this T cell receptor beta chain was determined in a study of T cells after yellow fever vaccination (dated by TCRdb to between 2017 and 2020). Turning to the overall study: Libraries from fractions with low cell numbers were prepared with the SMART-Seq v4 Ultra Low Input RNA kit. Two healthy male donors made up the cohort, one aged 18 to 30 years and the other aged 30 to 40 years. Blood was drawn at multiple timepoints before and after primary and secondary immunization, with bulk PBMC replicates and cell subsets isolated. To follow T-cell clones before and after primary and booster YFV17D yellow fever vaccination, bulk TCR alpha and beta repertoires were sequenced over time.

The treatment or condition label for this specimen denotes: live attenuated yellow fever vaccine strain. A standard Ficoll-Paque protocol was used to isolate PBMCs from peripheral blood. Dynabeads CD4 and CD8 positive selection kits were used to isolate CD4 and CD8 T-cell fractions. RNA was extracted with TriZol from bulk PBMCs, CD4 and CD8 fractions, and dextramer-positive and dextramer-negative fractions. TCR cDNA was synthesized by 5'RACE template switching, which introduced a universal primer site and unique molecular identifiers. Priming of cDNA synthesis was performed from both the TCR alpha and TCR beta constant segments. Libraries were amplified in two PCR steps, with sample barcodes and sequencing adapters added in the second step. Sequencing of libraries was performed on Illumina HiSeq 2500 (2x100 bp) or NovaSeq (2x150 bp). Under the source paper's analysis protocol: Demultiplexing of reads and collapsing into UMI consensus sequences were performed with MIGEC, and V(D)J alignment was carried out with MiXCR. Using edgeR on replicate PBMC samples, clonotypes were called vaccine-responding if FDR was below 0.01 and the log2 fold change was above 5 up to day 15. Each bulk clonotype received a CD4 or CD8 identity based on whether the sequenced CD4 or CD8 repertoire contained that clonotype at higher abundance. TCRdb redid the processing of the public reads, applying fastp at Q25 and MiXCR, and retained in-frame beta chains. Each CDR3 protein appears once, grouped with its most common genes and DNA. The V and J calls were not made by the authors but by TCRdb's processing. Counted in this sample were over 45,000 distinct CDR3 sequences; about 6.6% of them appeared once. Together, the top ten hold approximately 37% of the sample.

As encoded in the germline V gene, CDR1 is SGHVS while CDR2 is FNYEAQ. The germline ends are 13 bases apart after V is trimmed by 0 bases and J by 4 bases. The CDR3, from cysteine to phenylalanine, totals 15 residues. The retained sequence is limited to the CDR3, 45 bases, with the frame set at the first base. The investigation overall reported the following: After the booster, most of the clones that had expanded following primary vaccination were detected again (around 95% of CD4 and 80% to 90% of CD8), which suggests that memory was broadly maintained. Compared with the primary T-cell response, the secondary T-cell response was faster but weaker, reaching its peak on day 5 rather than on day 15. Because abundant contaminating clonotypes from the bulk population could be contained in FACS-sorted repertoires, computational filtering was required. The study included only a couple of donors, which limits how far the findings can be generalized. A small fraction of clonotypes showed up in both the CD4 and CD8 compartments, probably as a result of convergent recombination.

For this clonotype: No cognate antigen has been identified for it. No much larger clone is present one base from it, and per-base qualities are unavailable.

This clonotype was obtained from a man aged 18 to 35 who received the YFV17D yellow fever vaccine. The rearrangement joined TRBV7-6 to TRBJ2-7; perhaps TRBD2 is the D gene, with 7 bases matching. This sample comprised CD8+ T cells sorted from PBMCs, obtained on the day of the first yellow fever vaccination. Here the CDR3 is given as CASSLAGRGGYEQYF. At the DNA level, the sequence is TGTGCCAGCAGCTTAGCTGGCAGGGGAGGGTACGAGCAGTACTTC.